The TCR beta chain under discussion was sequenced for a study of blood T cell repertoires in COVID-19. Study at large: The cDNA or gDNA used as material had been derived from T cells, B-cell-depleted T cells, or PBMCs.

Germline V lookup: CDR1 MDHEN, CDR2 SYDVKM. The CDR3 totals 12 residues. The repertoire was sequenced with immunoSEQ multiplex PCR; TCRdb's copy has only in-frame clones and lacks some. This sample has a few hundred thousand clones, with about nine tenths found just once. To note about this clone: One junction end does not reproduce the germline sequence, and a read error may be involved.

Ages ranged from about 18 to 100 years, with residence in 20 to 30 US areas. The rearrangement links TRBV28 to TRBJ1-3, with TRBD1 matching over 7 bases. The sample comprised PBMCs or T cells enriched from blood (not recorded which). This receptor was taken from a woman in her fifties or sixties who had recovered from COVID-19. In DNA form, the CDR3 reads TGTGCCAGCAGTTCTGGCCCGGGACAGCCGTTTTTT. Translating gives CASSSGPGQPFF.